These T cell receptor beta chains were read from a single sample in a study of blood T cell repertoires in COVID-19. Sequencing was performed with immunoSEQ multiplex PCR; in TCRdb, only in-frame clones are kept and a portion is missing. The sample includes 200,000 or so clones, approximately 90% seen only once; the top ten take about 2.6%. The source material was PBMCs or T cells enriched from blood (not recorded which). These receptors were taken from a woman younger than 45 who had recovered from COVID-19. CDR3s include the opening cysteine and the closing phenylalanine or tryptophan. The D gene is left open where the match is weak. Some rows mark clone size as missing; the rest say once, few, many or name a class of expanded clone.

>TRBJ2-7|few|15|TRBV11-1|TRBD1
CASTPTGTGVYEQYF
TGTGCCAGCACCCCCACCGGGACAGGGGTTTACGAGCAGTACTTC
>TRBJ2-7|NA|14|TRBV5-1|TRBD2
CASSFGDYSYEQYF
TGCGCCAGCAGCTTTGGGGACTACTCCTACGAGCAGTACTTC
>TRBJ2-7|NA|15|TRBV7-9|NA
CASSPPTDTDYEQYF
TGTGCCAGCAGCCCACCTACGGACACCGACTACGAGCAGTACTTC
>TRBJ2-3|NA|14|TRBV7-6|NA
CASSLEGWADTQYF
TGTGCCAGCAGCTTGGAGGGATGGGCAGATACGCAGTATTTT
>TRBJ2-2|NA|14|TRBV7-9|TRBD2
CASSKLASTGELFF
TGTGCCAGCAGCAAACTAGCGTCAACCGGGGAGCTGTTTTTT
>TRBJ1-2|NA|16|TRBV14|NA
CASSQASSVINYGYTF
TGTGCCAGCAGCCAAGCTTCCTCGGTTATTAACTATGGCTACACCTTC
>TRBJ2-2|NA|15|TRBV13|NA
CASSSRQANTGELFF
TGTGCCAGCAGCTCCCGACAGGCCAACACCGGGGAGCTGTTTTTT
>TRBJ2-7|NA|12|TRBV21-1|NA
CASSNSHYEQYF
TGTGCCAGCAGCAACTCACACTACGAGCAGTACTTC
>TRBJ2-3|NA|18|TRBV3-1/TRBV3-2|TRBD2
CASSRNLKTSGGTDTQYF
TGTGCCAGCAGCCGAAATTTAAAAACTAGCGGGGGTACAGATACGCAGTATTTT
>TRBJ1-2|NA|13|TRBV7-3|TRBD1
CASSLSGGDGYTF
TGTGCCAGCAGCTTATCAGGGGGCGATGGCTACACCTTC
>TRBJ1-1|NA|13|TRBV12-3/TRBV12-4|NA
CASSRDQDTEAFF
TGTGCCAGTTCCAGGGATCAGGACACTGAAGCTTTCTTT
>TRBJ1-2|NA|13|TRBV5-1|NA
CASSLAGNDGYTF
TGCGCCAGCAGCTTGGCAGGGAATGATGGCTACACCTTC
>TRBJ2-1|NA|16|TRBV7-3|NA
CASSSTTSRKQGEQFF
TGTGCCAGCAGCTCAACTACTAGTCGCAAACAAGGGGAGCAGTTCTTC